What follows are 28 T cell receptor beta chains derived from one specimen sequenced in a study of identical twins. TCRdb re-analysed the 5' RACE reads in MiXCR, keeping a single row per CDR3 protein. The sample includes 400,000 to 550,000 distinct CDR3 sequences, roughly a fifth of them seen just once. Separately, the same data were catalogued under a study of T cells expressing NK-cell markers.

Sequenced: CD4+ T cells sorted from blood. The receptors stem from a woman in her late teens or twenties in good health.

This clonotype appeared a few times. The chain links TRBV5-1 to TRBJ2-1; 11 nucleotides line up with TRBD1. CDR1 is SGHRS, CDR2 YFSETQ, per germline. The V and J ends lost 2 bases and 7 bases, in that order; junction bases with no gene match: 8. This CDR3 has 16 residues. CDR3 coding DNA: TGCGCCAGCAGCTTAAGCAGGGACAGGGGGTTTAATGAGCAGTTCTTC. It yields the protein CASSLSRDRGFNEQFF.

CDR3 sequence: CSACTGAGYEQYF. The DNA of the CDR3 is TGCAGTGCTTGTACAGGGGCTGGCTACGAGCAGTACTTC. The rearrangement uses TRBV20-1 and TRBJ2-7, with TRBD1 identical over 7 bases. The germline V gene has CDR1 DFQATT and CDR2 SNEGSKA (reference sequence). Trimming removed 5 bases from V and 3 bases from J; junction bases left unmatched: 7. The CDR3 extends over 13 amino acids.

This clonotype was seen a few times. The chain combines TRBV12-5 with TRBJ2-6; D is uncertain. The CDR3 is made up of 14 amino acids. Germline CDR1 reads LGHNT; CDR2 reads FRNRAP. Trimming shortened V by 8 bases and J by 0 bases, and 8 bases separated the two germline ends. The CDR3 spells CASRSDSGANVLTF. The CDR3 coding sequence is TGTGCTAGTAGGTCAGACTCTGGGGCCAACGTCCTGACTTTC.

This clonotype showed up just a few times. The rearrangement joins TRBV20-1 to TRBJ2-2; 10 bases are a match to TRBD2. V dropped 6 bases and J dropped 4; count of bases not matched to a gene: 14. Germline V gene data show CDR1 as DFQATT and CDR2 as SNEGSKA (reference sequence). CDR3 length: 17 residues. The CDR3 nucleotides read TGCAGTGCACCGCGGGGGAGCGGGGGGGCAGGCACCGGGGAGCTGTTTTTT. Encoded protein: CSAPRGSGGAGTGELFF.

The rearrangement links TRBV12-3 or TRBV12-4 to TRBJ1-2; a weak D match, TRBD1 (5 bases). This CDR3 region has 15 residues. V was pared by 5 bases and J by 0 bases, with 13 bases between. The CDR3 DNA sequence: TGTGCCAGCAGTCACTACAGGAGCTCTAACTATGGCTACACCTTC. Translated: CASSHYRSSNYGYTF.

The gene calls are TRBV20-1 and TRBJ1-1; D might be TRBD1 (6 bases). The CDR3 sequence is 15 residues long. V was trimmed by 1 base and J by 3 bases, leaving 15 bases between them. Looked up from germline, CDR1 is DFQATT and CDR2 is SNEGSKA (reference sequence). The CDR3 coding sequence is TGCAGTGCTAGAGTTTTACAGGGAGGGGACACTGAAGCTTTCTTT. Translating gives CSARVLQGGDTEAFF.

The chain combines TRBV20-1 with TRBJ2-1; D is unresolved. Germline CDR1 is DFQATT and CDR2 is SNEGSKA (reference sequence). This CDR3 spans 14 amino acids. V was cut by 2 bases and J by 2 bases, with 10 bases left in between. The DNA of the CDR3 is TGCAGTGCTAGAATCCGGTCAACCTACAATGAGCAGTTCTTC. Translated, it gives CSARIRSTYNEQFF.

This clonotype was counted a few times. The V gene is TRBV12-3 or TRBV12-4, the J gene TRBJ2-7; no clear D. V lost 4 bases, J lost 4 bases, and 8 bases lay in between. This CDR3 is built from 12 residues. The CDR3 region is CASSWTVYEQYF. CDR3 nucleotides: TGTGCCAGCAGTTGGACGGTTTACGAGCAGTACTTC.

The J gene is TRBJ1-1, the V gene TRBV12-3 or TRBV12-4; D gene uncertain. The CDR3 sequence is 12 residues long. The ends were cut back, 3 bases at V and 8 bases at J, with 10 bases in the middle. The CDR3 spells CASSFSAGEAFF. The CDR3, as DNA: TGTGCCAGCAGTTTCTCCGCGGGCGAAGCTTTCTTT.

This clonotype was observed a handful of times. The junction departs from germline at one end; a sequencing error may be responsible. The chain recombines TRBV12-3 or TRBV12-4 with TRBJ2-6; no clear D gene. The CDR3 has 14 amino acids. The CDR3 DNA sequence: TGTGCCAGCAGGTTAGACTCTGGGGCCAACGTCCTGACTTTC. This codes for CASRLDSGANVLTF.

This clonotype was recorded at least ten times. The genes are TRBV5-1 and TRBJ2-7; D possibly corresponds to TRBD1 (6 bases). CDR1 is SGHRS and CDR2 is YFSETQ in the germline V gene. Trimming shortened V by 5 bases and J by 0 bases, and 12 bases separated the two germline ends. CDR3 length: 14 residues. The CDR3, as DNA: TGCGCCAGCAGTGGACAGCCGAGCTCCTACGAGCAGTACTTC. Amino acid sequence: CASSGQPSSYEQYF. The entire variable domain, with the rest obtained from reference TRBV5-1 and TRBJ2-7, is as follows: KAGVTQTPRYLIKTRGQQVTLSCSPISGHRSVSWYQQTPGQGLQFLFEYFSETQRNKGNFPGRFSGRQFSNSRSEMNVSTLELGDSALYLCASSGQPSSYEQYFGPGTRLTVT.

This clonotype was counted many times. The V gene is TRBV10-3, the J gene TRBJ1-1; D perhaps matches TRBD1 (6 bases). Germline values: CDR1 ENHRY, CDR2 SYGVKD. Deletions cut 8 bases from V and 3 bases from J, with 13 bases between. This CDR3 contains 13 residues. Here the CDR3 reads CAIGTGADTEAFF. The CDR3 nucleotides read TGTGCCATCGGGACGGGGGCGGACACTGAAGCTTTCTTT.

In this sample, this clonotype turned up many times. J is TRBJ1-1 and V is TRBV12-3 or TRBV12-4, with D hard to call. The ends were cut back, 4 bases at V and 4 bases at J, with 1 base in the middle. The CDR3 loop spans 10 amino acids. CDR3 residues: CASSSTEAFF. DNA for the CDR3: TGTGCCAGCAGTTCCACTGAAGCTTTCTTT.

This clonotype was counted only a few times. This sequence joins TRBV12-3 or TRBV12-4 and TRBJ2-7; 8 bases fit TRBD2. This CDR3 spans 15 amino acids. Losses at the gene ends were 6 bases for V and 8 bases for J; bases not matched to a gene: 15. The CDR3 sequence is CASSPWGRGAYKQYF. The DNA of the CDR3 is TGTGCCAGCAGCCCCTGGGGGCGGGGGGCTTACAAGCAGTACTTC.

This clonotype was counted between two and nine times. The chain combines TRBV7-2 with TRBJ2-5; no reliable D call. Germline V gives CDR1 SGHTA, CDR2 FQGNSA. The germline V and J ends were trimmed by 2 bases and 7 bases, with 8 bases remaining between them. This CDR3 comprises 12 residues. The CDR3 loop reads CASSLSDGTQYF. Here the CDR3 DNA reads TGTGCCAGCAGCTTATCCGACGGGACCCAGTACTTC.

This clonotype was found a few times. V is TRBV2 and J is TRBJ2-5, with D uncertain. Per the germline V gene, CDR1 is SNHLY and CDR2 is FYNNEI. This CDR3 has 12 residues. Between the trimmed V and J ends, which lost 2 bases and 6 bases, there was a span of 7 bases. DNA for the CDR3: TGTGCCAGCAGTGAATTGGTCCAGACCCAGTACTTC. It encodes CASSELVQTQYF.

This CDR3 reads CSATPGGNTEAFF. CDR3 nucleotide sequence: TGCAGTGCCACTCCAGGGGGAAACACTGAAGCTTTCTTT. The J gene is TRBJ1-1, the V gene TRBV20-1, with 7 bases lining up with TRBD1. The CDR3 consists of 13 residues. V lost 6 bases and J lost 2; bases outside the gene matches: 6. CDR1 is DFQATT, CDR2 SNEGSKA, per germline (reference sequence).

The V and J genes are TRBV3-1 and TRBJ1-2; 7 bases align to TRBD1. The CDR3 sequence is 15 residues long. The germline V gene has CDR1 LGHDT and CDR2 YNNKEL (reference sequence). After removal of 4 bases from V and 7 bases from J, the junction contained 12 bases not matched to a gene. This chain's CDR3 is CASSPLQGPSSGYTF. The CDR3 coding sequence is TGTGCCAGCAGCCCGCTACAGGGGCCCTCCTCTGGCTACACCTTC. Supplemented by reference TRBV3-1 and TRBJ1-2, the full variable domain reads DTAVSQTPKYLVTQMGNDKSIKCEQNLGHDTMYWYKQDSKKFLKIMFSYNNKELIINETVPNRFSPKSPDKAHLNLHINSLELGDSAVYFCASSPLQGPSSGYTFGSGTRLTVV.

In its sample, this clonotype was seen a few times. The chain employs TRBV5-1 and TRBJ2-7; D unclear. V lost 0 bases to trimming and J lost 2 bases, with 12 bases between them. CDR3 size: 15 residues. Germline V gene lookup returns CDR1 SGHRS and CDR2 YFSETQ. The CDR3 sequence is CASSLAGADPYEQYF. CDR3 nucleotides: TGCGCCAGCAGCTTGGCCGGCGCTGATCCCTACGAGCAGTACTTC.

The V and J genes are TRBV12-3 or TRBV12-4 and TRBJ1-2; D perhaps matches TRBD1 (5 bases). Trimming stripped 4 bases from V and 4 bases from J, with 10 bases between. The CDR3 is 13 amino acids. Here the CDR3 reads CASSSTVVYGYTF. The CDR3 coding sequence is TGTGCCAGCAGTTCGACAGTAGTCTATGGCTACACCTTC.

The chain is built from TRBV7-9 and TRBJ2-7; D gene ambiguous. The CDR3 is 13 residues long. V dropped 5 bases and J dropped 2 bases, with 10 bases sitting between them. Per germline, CDR1 SEHNR and CDR2 FQNEAQ (reference sequence). CDR3 coding DNA: TGTGCCAGCAGCCCCACACGCGCCTACGAGCAGTACTTC. Its translation is CASSPTRAYEQYF.

This clonotype was counted between two and nine times. This chain links TRBV5-1 with TRBJ2-7; 8 nucleotides line up with TRBD2. Germline loops: CDR1 SGHRS, CDR2 YFSETQ. With 2 bases clipped from V and 3 bases from J, the junction kept 4 bases outside the gene matches. The CDR3 extends over 14 amino acids. The CDR3 DNA reads as TGCGCCAGCAGCTTTACTAGCGGTAACTACGAGCAGTACTTC. Residues: CASSFTSGNYEQYF.

This clonotype was observed a handful of times. The chain couples TRBV7-9 to TRBJ2-3; D gene ambiguous. The CDR3 runs 14 residues. V lost 5 bases and J lost 1, with 10 bases in between. Germline V gene lookup returns CDR1 SEHNR and CDR2 FQNEAQ (reference sequence). The CDR3 DNA sequence: TGTGCCAGCAGCCTATCGTTACGCACAGATACGCAGTATTTT. Its translation: CASSLSLRTDTQYF.

In its sample, this clonotype was seen a few times. The V call is TRBV5-1, the J call TRBJ1-2; no definite D call. Germline V gene sequence: CDR1 SGHRS, CDR2 YFSETQ. CDR3 length: 13 amino acids. V lost 1 base and J lost 5, with 9 bases in between. The CDR3 nucleotides are TGCGCCAGCAGCTTGACCAGTTATTATGGCTACACCTTC. Translation gives CASSLTSYYGYTF.

Regarding this clonotype: A much larger clone differs from this one at a single base, so this may be a read error. The V call is TRBV20-1, the J call TRBJ2-4; the match to TRBD1 covers 8 bases. Germline lookup yields CDR1 DFQATT and CDR2 SNEGSKA (reference sequence). The CDR3 length is 17 residues. The CDR3 here is CCARPPPGGLAKNIQYF. DNA for the CDR3: TGCTGTGCTAGACCCCCCCCAGGGGGCCTAGCCAAAAACATTCAGTACTTC.

This clonotype was seen repeatedly, ten times or more. The J gene is TRBJ2-1, the V gene TRBV7-2; D not resolved. Trimming pared 3 bases from V and 6 bases from J, leaving 9 bases between. The CDR3 has 13 amino acids. Looked up from germline, CDR1 is SGHTA and CDR2 is FQGNSA. The DNA of the CDR3 is TGTGCCAGCAGCTTCCAAGTTGCCAATGAGCAGTTCTTC. Encoded protein: CASSFQVANEQFF.

This clonotype has a handful of counts. One junction end disagrees with the germline gene, perhaps due to a read error. The chain couples TRBV6-5 to TRBJ1-1; D remains ambiguous. The germline CDR1 and CDR2 sequences are MNHEY and SVGAGI. There are 12 residues in the CDR3. The CDR3 protein is CASSPRTLKLSF. In nucleotides, the CDR3 is TGTGCCAGCAGCCCACGAACCTTAAAGCTTTCTTTT.

In this sample, this clonotype turned up a few times. The chain combines TRBV12-3 or TRBV12-4 with TRBJ1-1; TRBD1 aligns across 7 bases. Trimming removed 8 bases from V and 0 bases from J; junction bases left unmatched: 3. The CDR3 loop spans 13 amino acids. CDR3 amino acids: CASQGQLNTEAFF. Written as DNA, the CDR3 is TGTGCCAGCCAGGGACAGCTGAACACTGAAGCTTTCTTT.